Below, 27 T cell receptor beta chains from the same sample are listed, as sequenced in a study of OX40 agonist ivuxolimab in advanced cancers. TCRdb's table, derived via immunoSEQ multiplex PCR, lists solely in-frame clones and lacks some. The repertoire holds some 77,000 clones, with roughly 92% as singletons. Specimen: CD4+ or CD8+ T cells sorted from blood, collected in a trial of the OX40 agonist ivuxolimab. These receptors came from an adult with an advanced solid tumor such as melanoma, head and neck, liver or kidney cancer.

The J gene is TRBJ2-3, the V gene TRBV19; tentative D call: TRBD1 (5 bases). V was shortened by 1 base and J by 6 bases, with 14 bases between the two germline ends. This CDR3 region has 15 residues. In germline, CDR1 is LNHDA, CDR2 SQIVND (reference sequence). The CDR3 sequence is CASSIGQPSPDTQYF. The CDR3 nucleotides read TGTGCCAGTAGTATAGGACAGCCCAGCCCGGATACGCAGTATTTT.

The chain uses TRBV7-2 and TRBJ2-1; D unclear. The length of the CDR3 is 14 residues. Germline V lookup: CDR1 SGHTA, CDR2 FQGNSA. The V end was cut by 2 bases, the J end by 9 bases, with 14 bases between. The CDR3 region is CASSLLGMVGEQFF. The CDR3 region has the DNA TGTGCCAGCAGCTTACTAGGGATGGTCGGTGAGCAGTTCTTC.

This chain connects TRBV2 to TRBJ2-5; the match to TRBD1 covers 8 bases. The ends lost 8 bases at V and 4 bases at J; junction bases unmatched: 3. From germline, CDR1 is SNHLY and CDR2 FYNNEI. The CDR3 spans 12 residues. The CDR3, as DNA: TGTGCCAGCCATGGACAGGGAGAGACCCAGTACTTC. Its protein is CASHGQGETQYF.

This clone has a single count. This chain connects TRBV10-2 to TRBJ2-1, with 9 bases identical to TRBD2. CDR1 and CDR2 from the germline V gene are WSHSY and SAAADI. The V gene end was trimmed by 6 bases and the J gene end by 2 bases; junction bases not matched to a gene: 5. This CDR3 comprises 15 residues. The CDR3 region is CASRGGRGPYNEQFF. The CDR3 DNA reads TGCGCCAGCAGAGGCGGGAGGGGGCCCTACAATGAGCAGTTCTTC.

The chain is built from TRBV5-8 and TRBJ1-1; D unclear. V was shortened by 7 bases and J by 1 base, with 11 bases between the two germline ends. The germline CDR1 and CDR2 sequences are SGHTS and YDEGEE. This CDR3 is 13 amino acids long. CDR3 sequence (DNA): TGTGCCAGCGGGAGAGGATGGAACACTGAAGCTTTCTTT. Protein: CASGRGWNTEAFF.

The chain carries TRBV5-6 and TRBJ1-5; no reliable D call. V was pared by 1 base and J by 9 bases, with 20 bases between. Germline V gives CDR1 SGHDT, CDR2 YYEEEE. The length of the CDR3 is 16 residues. CDR3 loop: CASSLMGSATARPQHF. The CDR3 DNA sequence: TGTGCCAGCAGCTTGATGGGGAGCGCGACCGCCCGGCCCCAGCATTTT.

The chain combines TRBV18 with TRBJ2-1, with a weak D call TRBD1 (6 bases). The CDR3 loop spans 13 amino acids. The V and J ends lost 3 bases and 6 bases respectively, with 9 bases between them. CDR1 KGHSH and CDR2 LQKENI come from the germline V gene. CDR3 sequence: CASSPNRANEQFF. CDR3 coding DNA: TGTGCCAGCTCACCCAACAGGGCCAATGAGCAGTTCTTC. The entire variable domain, with the rest obtained from reference TRBV18 and TRBJ2-1, is as follows: NAGVMQNPRHLVRRRGQEARLRCSPMKGHSHVYWYRQLPEEGLKFMVYLQKENIIDESGMPKERFSAEFPKEGPSILRIQQVVRGDSAAYFCASSPNRANEQFFGPGTRLTVL.

This clone was counted once. The J gene is TRBJ1-2, the V gene TRBV5-4; TRBD1 matches 9 bases. V lost 3 bases and J lost 7; bases outside the gene matches: 1. This CDR3 has 12 amino acids. CDR1 and CDR2 (germline): SGHNT, YYREEE (reference sequence). DNA for the CDR3: TGTGCCAGCAGCTCACAGGGGGCTGGCTACACCTTC. Protein sequence: CASSSQGAGYTF.

V gene TRBV28 combines with J gene TRBJ2-5, with 8 bases matching TRBD1. The CDR3 extends over 14 amino acids. J gave up 1 base and V 6 bases, and 4 bases lay outside the gene matches. Germline loops: CDR1 MDHEN, CDR2 SYDVKM. The CDR3 sequence: CASRDRGSQETQYF. The CDR3 DNA reads TGTGCCAGCAGAGACAGGGGCTCCCAAGAGACCCAGTACTTC.

V is TRBV19 and J is TRBJ1-4; the D gene is possibly TRBD1 (5 bases). The CDR3 extends over 15 amino acids. Germline V CDR1 and CDR2: LNHDA, SQIVND (reference sequence). V shed 9 bases and J shed 2 bases, with 16 bases lying between them. The CDR3 reads CASRVRGSTNEKLFF. CDR3 sequence (DNA): TGTGCCAGCAGGGTTCGAGGATCGACTAATGAAAAACTGTTTTTT.

The J gene is TRBJ1-5, the V gene TRBV19, with D possibly matching TRBD1 (6 bases). The length of the CDR3 is 16 residues. Germline CDR1 and CDR2: LNHDA and SQIVND (reference sequence). The V end lost 3 bases, the J end lost 3 bases, and 15 bases lay between the germline ends. The DNA of the CDR3 is TGTGCCAGTAGTATTCAGGGGAAAGGGAACAATCAGCCCCAGCATTTT. It yields the protein CASSIQGKGNNQPQHF.

This clone is a singleton in its sample. The chain carries TRBV6-6 and TRBJ2-1; 9 bases fit TRBD2. This CDR3 has 16 residues. Germline values: CDR1 MNHNY, CDR2 SVGAGI (reference sequence). After removal of 0 bases from V and 8 bases from J, the junction contained 8 bases not matched to a gene. CDR3: CASSYSSSGRRYEQFF. The CDR3 DNA reads as TGTGCCAGCAGTTACTCGTCCAGCGGGAGGAGGTATGAGCAGTTCTTC.

In DNA, the CDR3 is TGTGCCAGCAGTCGCAAGGAGGCTTTCTTT. Its translation: CASSRKEAFF. The rearrangement joins TRBV28 to TRBJ1-1; no definite D call. CDR1 is MDHEN and CDR2 is SYDVKM in the germline V gene. CDR3 length equals 10 residues. V shed 5 bases and J shed 11 bases, with 9 bases lying between them.

The V gene is TRBV28, the J gene TRBJ1-4; perhaps TRBD1 as D (5 bases). CDR1 and CDR2 (germline): MDHEN, SYDVKM. The CDR3 totals 16 residues. The ends were cut back, 2 bases at V and 0 bases at J, with 10 bases in the middle. CDR3 in amino acids: CASSLAGAATNEKLFF. CDR3 DNA: TGTGCCAGCAGTTTAGCCGGGGCGGCAACTAATGAAAAACTGTTTTTT.

The rearrangement joins TRBV18 to TRBJ1-5; maybe TRBD1 (6 bases). The V and J ends lost 1 base and 1 base respectively, with 11 bases between them. Germline-derived CDR1 and CDR2 are KGHSH and LQKENI. There are 16 residues in the CDR3. Here the CDR3 reads CASSPQQGGSNQPQHF. The CDR3 region has the DNA TGTGCCAGCTCACCACAACAGGGTGGAAGCAATCAGCCCCAGCATTTT.

The CDR3 bases are TGTGCCAGCAGTTCGGAGGGCCGCCCCTACAATGAGCAGTTCTTC. The encoded protein is CASSSEGRPYNEQFF. The rearrangement joins TRBV27 to TRBJ2-1, with a possible D match to TRBD2 (6 bases). V dropped 4 bases and J dropped 2 bases, with 12 bases sitting between them. CDR1 MNHEY and CDR2 SMNVEV come from the germline V gene (reference sequence). This CDR3 spans 15 amino acids.

This chain uses TRBV11-2 with TRBJ2-5; 9 nucleotides agree with TRBD1. The trim removed 5 bases at V and 2 bases at J, leaving 6 bases unmatched. This CDR3 spans 15 amino acids. From germline, CDR1 is SGHAT and CDR2 FQNNGV. This chain's CDR3 is CASSVGTGIQETQYF. Here the CDR3 DNA reads TGTGCCAGCAGCGTGGGGACAGGGATTCAAGAGACCCAGTACTTC.

This chain uses TRBV10-3 with TRBJ1-5, with D possibly TRBD1 on 5 matching bases. V lost 4 bases and J 0 bases, leaving 7 bases between the germline ends. The CDR3 covers 14 residues. Per the germline V gene, CDR1 is ENHRY and CDR2 is SYGVKD. CDR3 sequence: CAISVGHSNQPQHF. The CDR3 coding sequence is TGTGCCATCAGTGTGGGGCATAGCAATCAGCCCCAGCATTTT.

The chain has TRBV4-3 and TRBJ2-7, with TRBD2 matching 14 bases. V lost 4 bases and J lost 0; bases outside the gene matches: 14. Looked up from germline, CDR1 is LGHNA and CDR2 is YSLEER. The CDR3 covers 20 residues. CDR3 loop: CASSRGHGTSGSSYSYEQYF. Here the CDR3 DNA reads TGCGCCAGCAGCCGAGGACACGGGACTAGCGGGAGCTCATACTCCTACGAGCAGTACTTC.

CDR3 loop: CASSRRVRSGYTF. In nucleotides, the CDR3 is TGTGCCAGCAGCCGCCGGGTCCGGAGTGGCTACACCTTC. The genes are TRBV28 and TRBJ1-2; unclear D gene. Between the trimmed V and J ends, which lost 6 bases and 7 bases, there was a span of 15 bases. Germline CDR1 reads MDHEN; CDR2 reads SYDVKM. The CDR3 is made up of 13 amino acids.

The rearrangement links TRBV5-1 to TRBJ2-1, with D perhaps matching TRBD1 (5 bases). Germline CDR1 and CDR2: SGHRS and YFSETQ. The CDR3 is 14 residues long. V was clipped by 6 bases and J by 3 bases, with 13 bases between them. The CDR3 region is CASKTTEFYNEQFF. DNA for the CDR3: TGCGCCAGCAAAACGACAGAATTCTACAATGAGCAGTTCTTC.

This chain links TRBV7-2 with TRBJ2-2, with TRBD1 as a possible D gene (6 bases). V gave up 4 bases and J gave up 2 bases, with 11 bases separating them. The CDR3 sequence is 15 residues long. Germline V gene sequence: CDR1 SGHTA, CDR2 FQGNSA. CDR3 protein: CASSYDRPNTGELFF. CDR3 DNA: TGTGCCAGCAGCTACGACAGGCCCAACACCGGGGAGCTGTTTTTT.

The chain links TRBV5-4 to TRBJ2-5, with TRBD1 identical over 9 bases. From germline, CDR1 is SGHNT and CDR2 YYREEE (reference sequence). The CDR3 sequence is 13 residues long. The V gene end was trimmed by 4 bases and the J gene end by 6 bases; junction bases not matched to a gene: 4. The CDR3 DNA reads TGTGCCAGCAGCCAACAGGGGGCGCAGACCCAGTACTTC. It translates to CASSQQGAQTQYF.

As concerns this clone: The junction differs from germline at one of its ends, possibly a read error. The J gene is TRBJ2-1, the V gene TRBV7-2; D uncertain. The CDR3 spans 15 residues. CDR1 and CDR2 from the germline V gene are SGHTA and FQGNSA. The CDR3 sequence is CASSLMLGSSNEQFF. The CDR3, as DNA: TGTGCCAGCAGCTTAATGCTGGGGTCCTCCAATGAGCAGTTCTTC. The full variable domain, in which reference TRBV7-2 and TRBJ2-1 provide the parts outside the CDR3, is GAGVSQSPSNKVTEKGKDVELRCDPISGHTALYWYRQSLGQGLEFLIYFQGNSAPDKSGLPSDRFSAERTGGSVSTLTIQRTQQEDSAVYLCASSLMLGSSNEQFFGPGTRLTVL.

The V gene is TRBV28, the J gene TRBJ2-4, with D possibly TRBD1 on 5 matching bases. The CDR3 covers 12 residues. Germline CDR1 and CDR2: MDHEN and SYDVKM. Trimming shortened V by 8 bases and J by 3 bases, and 8 bases separated the two germline ends. CDR3 protein: CASGQLKNIQYF. CDR3 DNA: TGTGCCAGCGGACAACTCAAAAACATTCAGTACTTC.

This sequence joins TRBV6-6 and TRBJ1-5; D unresolved. The CDR3 runs to 16 residues. Germline CDR1 MNHNY, CDR2 SVGAGI (reference sequence). Trimming took off 5 bases at V and 1 base at J, with 15 bases between the two ends. The CDR3 DNA sequence: TGTGCCAGCAGTCCCCCGGGGAGGGAAAGCAATCAGCCCCAGCATTTT. This codes for CASSPPGRESNQPQHF.

V and J are TRBV7-2 and TRBJ2-2, with 14 nucleotides matching TRBD2. J lost 4 bases, V lost 3 bases, and 4 bases had no gene match. Per the germline V gene, CDR1 is SGHTA and CDR2 is FQGNSA. The CDR3 totals 17 residues. This chain's CDR3 is CASSLGLAGVGTGELFF. CDR3 DNA sequence: TGTGCCAGCAGCTTGGGACTAGCGGGAGTGGGCACCGGGGAGCTGTTTTTT.